Below, 20 T cell receptor beta chains from the same sample are listed, as sequenced in a study of T cells after yellow fever vaccination. TCRdb passed the 5' RACE reads through MiXCR, listing each CDR3 protein once. The sample comprises about 160,000 distinct CDR3 sequences, about a tenth of which are singletons, and under 40% rests with the top ten. Material: CD8+ T cells sorted from PBMCs, obtained 45 days after the yellow fever booster vaccination. These receptors were taken from a young man who received the YFV17D yellow fever vaccine.

V gene TRBV20-1 combines with J gene TRBJ2-7, with 7 bases lining up with TRBD2. CDR1 DFQATT and CDR2 SNEGSKA come from the germline V gene (reference sequence). The CDR3 consists of 13 residues. The trim removed 2 bases at V and 5 bases at J, leaving 6 bases unmatched. The CDR3 nucleotides are TGCAGTGCTAGAAGGGAGGGGCCCAACGAGCAGTACTTC. It translates to CSARREGPNEQYF.

This clonotype was seen a handful of times. This chain links TRBV7-9 with TRBJ1-5; a possible D gene is TRBD1 (5 bases). The CDR3 has 14 amino acids. Trimming stripped 1 base from V and 4 bases from J, with 8 bases between. Germline CDR1 SEHNR, CDR2 FQNEAQ (reference sequence). The CDR3 is CASSLVGTNQPQHF. The CDR3 coding sequence is TGTGCCAGCAGCTTAGTCGGGACTAATCAGCCCCAGCATTTT.

The rearrangement links TRBV4-1 to TRBJ2-7; the match to TRBD1 covers 10 bases. Looked up from germline, CDR1 is MGHRA and CDR2 is YSYEKL. The CDR3 length is 15 residues. Germline trimming cut 3 bases from V and 5 bases from J; bases unmatched to any gene: 7. CDR3 nucleotide sequence: TGCGCCAGCAGCCAGTATAAAGGACAGGGGGACGAGCAGTACTTC. It encodes CASSQYKGQGDEQYF.

This rearrangement joins TRBV20-1 to TRBJ2-3; possible D gene TRBD2, 6 bases. Per the germline V gene, CDR1 is DFQATT and CDR2 is SNEGSKA (reference sequence). This CDR3 is built from 13 residues. V lost 3 bases and J 2 bases, leaving 9 bases between the germline ends. The CDR3 region is CSASWGDTDTQYF. DNA of the CDR3: TGCAGTGCTAGTTGGGGGGACACAGATACGCAGTATTTT.

The chain joins TRBV6-2 or TRBV6-3 to TRBJ2-3, with 9 bases lining up with TRBD2. The V gene end was trimmed by 5 bases and the J gene end by 0 bases; junction bases not matched to a gene: 3. The length of the CDR3 is 15 residues. The germline V gene has CDR1 MNHEY and CDR2 SVGEGT. Here the CDR3 reads CASSRLADSTDTQYF. The CDR3 nucleotides read TGTGCCAGCAGTCGACTAGCGGATAGCACAGATACGCAGTATTTT.

The chain recombines TRBV5-6 with TRBJ1-2; a weak D match, TRBD1 (5 bases). Germline V gives CDR1 SGHDT, CDR2 YYEEEE. The V gene lost 2 bases and the J gene lost 7 bases, with 15 bases spanning the gap. The CDR3 extends over 14 amino acids. CDR3 sequence (DNA): TGTGCCAGCAGCTTTACTTCCACCGGGGGTGGCTACACCTTC. This encodes CASSFTSTGGGYTF.

This clonotype was detected ten times or more. V and J are TRBV27 and TRBJ2-2, with a possible D match to TRBD2 (6 bases). From germline, CDR1 is MNHEY and CDR2 SMNVEV (reference sequence). Trimming left V 8 bases short and J 0 bases short, with 19 bases between. The CDR3 spans 17 residues. This CDR3 is CASGGRGGDPNTGELFF. The CDR3 nucleotides are TGTGCCAGCGGGGGGAGAGGCGGGGATCCGAACACCGGGGAGCTGTTTTTT.

This clonotype was seen ten or more times. The V call is TRBV5-1, the J call TRBJ2-7; the match to TRBD1 covers 8 bases. With V trimmed by 0 bases and J by 3 bases, 2 bases remained unmatched. In germline, CDR1 is SGHRS, CDR2 YFSETQ. CDR3 length: 14 amino acids. This CDR3 is CASSLGQGNYEQYF. The CDR3 nucleotides are TGCGCCAGCAGCTTGGGACAGGGGAACTACGAGCAGTACTTC.

The rearrangement links TRBV6-1 to TRBJ1-5; no clear D gene. V lost 3 bases and J lost 0, with 15 bases in between. CDR3 size: 17 residues. CDR1 and CDR2 (germline): MNHNS, SASEGT. Written as DNA, the CDR3 is TGTGCCAGCAGTGAGCTTGGCAGGTGGTATAGCAATCAGCCCCAGCATTTT. Translating it yields CASSELGRWYSNQPQHF.

The chain employs TRBV11-1 and TRBJ1-1; 9 nucleotides line up with TRBD1. CDR1 SGHAT and CDR2 FQDESV come from the germline V gene (reference sequence). The length of the CDR3 is 14 residues. V lost 0 bases and J lost 5; bases outside the gene matches: 1. The CDR3 DNA reads as TGTGCCAGCAGCTTAGCCGGGACAGGGACTGAAGCTTTCTTT. Translation gives CASSLAGTGTEAFF.

The V gene is TRBV11-2, the J gene TRBJ2-1; 9 positions match TRBD2. The ends lost 1 base at V and 7 bases at J; junction bases unmatched: 8. Germline V CDR1 and CDR2: SGHAT, FQNNGV. This CDR3 spans 16 amino acids. The DNA for the CDR3 is TGTGCCAGCAGCTTAGTAGGTAGCGGGGGCCCAAATGAGCAGTTCTTC. It yields the protein CASSLVGSGGPNEQFF.

The table lists this clonotype with a few counts. The chain employs TRBV11-2 and TRBJ1-1; D is uncertain. The V and J ends lost 2 bases and 0 bases respectively, with 10 bases between them. The CDR3 consists of 15 residues. In germline, CDR1 is SGHAT, CDR2 FQNNGV. As DNA, the CDR3 is TGTGCCAGCAGCTTAACCCAGCGTATGAACACTGAAGCTTTCTTT. This translates into CASSLTQRMNTEAFF.

This clonotype has just a few counts. CDR3 DNA sequence: TGTGCCAGCACTAATTTTCGGACGTATGAAAAACTGTTTTTT. Translating gives CASTNFRTYEKLFF. V is TRBV6-2 or TRBV6-3 and J is TRBJ1-4, with no clear D. The V end was cut by 7 bases, the J end by 6 bases, with 15 bases between. The CDR3 has 14 amino acids. Germline V CDR1 and CDR2: MNHEY, SVGEGT.

This clonotype has a handful of counts. This chain joins TRBV20-1 and TRBJ2-7, with 9 positions matching TRBD2. CDR3 length: 15 amino acids. Germline assignment: CDR1 DFQATT and CDR2 SNEGSKA (reference sequence). V shed 3 bases and J 1 base; nucleotides not matched to a gene: 7. The CDR3, as DNA: TGCAGTGCTAGCCCCCTAGCGGGGAGGTCCTACGAGCAGTACGTC. This encodes CSASPLAGRSYEQYV.

This chain uses TRBV20-1 with TRBJ2-5; a weak D match, TRBD2 (6 bases). Germline assignment: CDR1 DFQATT and CDR2 SNEGSKA (reference sequence). V was trimmed by 2 bases and J by 1 base, leaving 11 bases between them. The CDR3 covers 14 residues. In DNA, the CDR3 is TGCAGTGCTAGACCCGGGGGTGGCCAAGAGACCCAGTACTTC. Amino acid sequence: CSARPGGGQETQYF.

This chain links TRBV6-2 or TRBV6-3 with TRBJ2-7; D remains ambiguous. V was cut by 6 bases and J by 4 bases, with 13 bases left in between. Germline CDR1 is MNHEY and CDR2 is SVGEGT. The CDR3 consists of 13 residues. Here the CDR3 reads CASSPTRVYEQYF. CDR3 sequence (DNA): TGTGCCAGCAGCCCGACCCGCGTTTACGAGCAGTACTTC.

A few counts support this clonotype. The chain has TRBV11-2 and TRBJ1-2; TRBD1 might be the D (5 bases). The V end was cut by 0 bases, the J end by 2 bases, with 10 bases between. Germline values: CDR1 SGHAT, CDR2 FQNNGV. The CDR3 is 15 amino acids. The CDR3: CASSLDGRVNYGYTF. The CDR3, as DNA: TGTGCCAGCAGCTTAGATGGCAGGGTAAACTATGGCTACACCTTC.

This clonotype has at least ten counts. The chain has TRBV7-9 and TRBJ2-2; no clear D. The V end lost 1 base, the J end lost 4 bases, and 4 bases lay between the germline ends. Germline V gives CDR1 SEHNR, CDR2 FQNEAQ (reference sequence). This CDR3 has 13 amino acids. CDR3 nucleotides: TGTGCCAGCAGCTTAGAGGGCACCGGGGAGCTGTTTTTT. It codes for CASSLEGTGELFF.

The rearrangement links TRBV27 to TRBJ2-7; D possibly corresponds to TRBD1 (5 bases). Trimming shortened V by 6 bases and J by 3 bases, and 15 bases separated the two germline ends. The germline gives CDR1 MNHEY, CDR2 SMNVEV (reference sequence). This CDR3 is built from 14 residues. The CDR3 region has the DNA TGTGCCAGCAGGCATGGGCAGGGTTACTACGAGCAGTACTTC. Its protein is CASRHGQGYYEQYF.

This clonotype was counted a few times. The gene calls are TRBV7-2 and TRBJ2-2; either TRBD1 or TRBD2 may supply D (5 bases each). This CDR3 comprises 17 residues. Germline V CDR1 and CDR2: SGHTA, FQGNSA. The germline V and J ends were trimmed by 6 bases and 0 bases, with 17 bases remaining between them. CDR3 DNA: TGTGCCAGCAGACAAACCCGGGACGCCTCGAACACCGGGGAGCTGTTTTTT. Amino acid sequence: CASRQTRDASNTGELFF.